This TCR beta chain was documented in a study of blood T cell repertoires in COVID-19 (dated by TCRdb to the early 2020s). Study-level background: The collaborator samples originated in the United States, Italy and Spain and spanned the acute and convalescent phases of COVID-19. The material from the prospective study consisted of cDNA or gDNA derived from T cells, B-cell-depleted T cells, or PBMCs. Subjects who had been exposed to COVID-19, were actively infected with it, or had recovered from it provided the deeply sampled blood TCRbeta repertoires that made up the dataset. The repertoires were released in a freely available public database meant as a resource for research on the immune response to SARS-CoV-2. The samples were drawn from the first 160 participants of the ongoing ImmuneRACE study and from 1,254 subjects provided by 6 global collaborators. The sample metadata nearly always contained a de-identified subject ID, COVID-19 status, age in years and sex. Where available, HLA class I and class II types were obtained from metadata supplied by the sample provider rather than from assay-based typing. What the work shows at the level of the full study, not this receptor alone: Clinical and demographic metadata were provided uncurated, with the amount varying by source and participant.

TCRbeta CDR3 regions were amplified from genomic DNA by means of the immunoSEQ Assay, a bias-controlled multiplex PCR. The authors processed their data as follows. Within the assay, amplification of reference gene primers was used to estimate how many nucleated cells each sample contained. To quantify the absolute abundance of each unique TCRbeta CDR3 rearrangement, sequence reads were collapsed and filtered. For each sample, productive Simpson clonality was calculated as the square root of Simpson's diversity index across productive rearrangements. Drawn from immuneACCESS, this table holds only the in-frame rearrangements with V and J called that TCRdb kept. Clones are partly lost; checked studies trace under half to an unresolved V gene and leave the rest unexplained. That table supplies the V and J calls and clone size; D and trimming were determined from the DNA. For this sample the table gives about 39,000 clones, of which 70% to 80% were detected only once. Of the sample, approximately 23% is held by the ten largest clones.

Details on this clone: It lacks a known antigen. The sample holds no much larger clone one base away, and base qualities are not on file.

According to the germline V gene, CDR1 reads MDHEN and CDR2 reads SYDVKM. The germline V end is reduced by 6 bases and the J end by 6 bases; junction bases left unmatched: 9. The CDR3, cysteine through phenylalanine, is 15 amino acids long. Only the CDR3 region is kept as DNA, spanning 45 bases read in frame from base 1. Collaborating institutions collected whole blood in K2EDTA tubes following their own protocols. For TCRbeta analysis, collaborators shipped samples as frozen whole blood, isolated PBMCs, or DNA extracted from either of those sample types. This receptor was obtained from a man in his sixties or seventies with acute or convalescent COVID-19. Input material: peripheral blood. The rearranged segments are TRBV28 and TRBJ2-1; TRBD1 fits 9 bases in the junction. The CDR3 reads as follows: CASRTGTGFGNEQFF. The bases read TGTGCCAGCAGAACCGGGACAGGGTTCGGCAATGAGCAGTTCTTC.